This T cell receptor (beta chain) originates from a study of blood T cell repertoires in COVID-19. Assay: immunoSEQ multiplex PCR; the TCRdb copy retains only in-frame clones and omits some. The data show roughly 220,000 clones, roughly four fifths seen once. The length of the CDR3 is 15 residues. The V and J ends lost 7 bases and 1 base respectively, with 16 bases between them. CDR1 and CDR2 from the germline V gene are LNHDA and SQIVND (reference sequence). The clonotype originates from a woman aged 55-69 years with acute or convalescent COVID-19. The J gene is TRBJ1-1, the V gene TRBV19; D is uncertain. The sample consisted of peripheral blood. The CDR3 reads CASKSVDSRNTEAFF. CDR3 coding DNA: TGTGCCAGTAAATCGGTAGACTCCAGGAACACTGAAGCTTTCTTT.